This entry lists 19 T cell receptor beta chains sequenced from one sample in a study of cytomegalovirus exposure and HLA in healthy donors. Data came from immunoSEQ multiplex PCR; TCRdb stores just in-frame clones and leaves some out. The data show 150,000 or so clones, with about four fifths seen just once and 10% held by the top ten. Sequenced material: PBMCs. The receptors originated from a man aged 30 to 39 in good health and CMV-seropositive.

V usage is TRBV9 and J usage is TRBJ2-2, with 10 nucleotides matching TRBD2. V trimming: 5 bases; J trimming: 5 bases; junction bases outside the gene matches: 6. Per the germline V gene, CDR1 is SGDLS and CDR2 is YYNGEE. This CDR3 contains 15 residues. This CDR3 reads CASSLAGGNTGELFF. CDR3 nucleotides: TGTGCCAGCAGTTTAGCGGGGGGAAATACCGGGGAGCTGTTTTTT.

The gene calls are TRBV28 and TRBJ1-4; 7 bases agree with TRBD1. V gave up 3 bases and J gave up 7 bases; unmatched junction bases: 8. Germline CDR1 is MDHEN and CDR2 is SYDVKM. The CDR3 is 15 residues long. The CDR3 region is CASSFLLGTAEKLFF. The CDR3 bases are TGTGCCAGCAGTTTCCTCCTCGGGACAGCTGAAAAACTGTTTTTT.

The V and J genes are TRBV12-5 and TRBJ1-1, with no clear D. The CDR3 is 14 amino acids. V gave up 7 bases and J gave up 2 bases, with 14 bases separating them. The germline V gene has CDR1 LGHNT and CDR2 FRNRAP. The CDR3 is CASAPFSGNTEAFF. DNA for the CDR3: TGTGCTAGTGCCCCATTCTCGGGAAACACTGAAGCTTTCTTT.

The chain carries TRBV7-9 and TRBJ1-5; 7 positions agree with TRBD1. The CDR3 runs to 15 residues. Germline V lookup: CDR1 SEHNR, CDR2 FQNEAQ (reference sequence). V was clipped by 5 bases and J by 3 bases; unmatched bases: 7. This CDR3 is CASSRQGGANQPQHF. CDR3 DNA: TGTGCCAGCAGCCGTCAAGGGGGCGCCAATCAGCCCCAGCATTTT.

This rearrangement joins TRBV2 to TRBJ1-5, with 8 nucleotides matching TRBD1. CDR1 and CDR2 from the germline V gene are SNHLY and FYNNEI. Trimming took 7 bases from V and 6 from J; bases not matched to a gene: 8. The CDR3 sequence is 14 residues long. The CDR3 bases are TGTGCCAGCACTATTGACAGGGGAAGTCAGCCCCAGCATTTT. Its protein product is CASTIDRGSQPQHF.

The V call is TRBV30, the J call TRBJ1-1, with D unresolved. Germline V gene sequence: CDR1 GTSNPN, CDR2 SVGIG (reference sequence). CDR3 length: 13 amino acids. Trimming left V 3 bases short and J 4 bases short, with 12 bases between. The CDR3 coding sequence is TGTGCCTGGAGCGAAAACAAGTTCACTGAAGCTTTCTTT. Encoded protein: CAWSENKFTEAFF. The entire variable domain, with the rest obtained from reference TRBV30 and TRBJ1-1, is as follows: SQTIHQWPATLVQPVGSPLSLECTVEGTSNPNLYWYRQAAGRGLQLLFYSVGIGQISSEVPQNLSASRPQDRQFILSSKKLLLSDSGFYLCAWSENKFTEAFFGQGTRLTVV.

This chain connects TRBV6-1 to TRBJ1-1; perhaps TRBD1 as D (6 bases). This CDR3 has 14 residues. Per germline, CDR1 MNHNS and CDR2 SASEGT. Trimming took off 2 bases at V and 3 bases at J, with 10 bases between the two ends. The CDR3 nucleotides are TGTGCCAGCAGTGAAAGGGGGGGGGACACTGAAGCTTTCTTT. As protein: CASSERGGDTEAFF.

The V gene is TRBV18, the J gene TRBJ2-7; TRBD2 might be the D (6 bases). Per germline, CDR1 KGHSH and CDR2 LQKENI. The CDR3 has 13 residues. Between the trimmed V and J ends, which lost 2 bases and 11 bases, there was a span of 16 bases. Written as DNA, the CDR3 is TGTGCCAGCTCACCAGCAACTCGGGAGTTGGAGTACTTC. Translated: CASSPATRELEYF.

V and J are TRBV6-5 and TRBJ1-5; no reliable D call. Trimming left V 0 bases short and J 3 bases short, with 9 bases between. Germline V CDR1 and CDR2: MNHEY, SVGAGI. CDR3 length: 15 residues. CDR3 sequence: CASSYSVADNQPQHF. The CDR3 region has the DNA TGTGCCAGCAGTTACTCGGTGGCAGACAATCAGCCCCAGCATTTT.

This chain uses TRBV9 with TRBJ1-2; TRBD1 is a possible D gene (6 bases). Trimming took off 10 bases at V and 0 bases at J, with 19 bases between the two ends. The CDR3 length is 15 residues. The germline V gene encodes CDR1 SGDLS and CDR2 YYNGEE. The CDR3 loop reads CAGTRGNRANYGYTF. The CDR3 nucleotides are TGTGCCGGCACCCGAGGGAACAGGGCTAACTATGGCTACACCTTC.

This chain uses TRBV6-1 with TRBJ1-6; 7 nucleotides agree with TRBD1. This CDR3 has 14 amino acids. After removal of 6 bases from V and 7 bases from J, the junction contained 6 bases not matched to a gene. Germline CDR1 MNHNS, CDR2 SASEGT. CDR3: CASRAIQGNSPLHF. CDR3 bases: TGTGCCAGCAGAGCCATACAGGGGAATTCACCCCTCCACTTT.

The rearrangement joins TRBV7-2 to TRBJ2-3; weak D call: TRBD1 (5 bases). Germline V gives CDR1 SGHTA, CDR2 FQGNSA. Trimming shortened V by 5 bases and J by 5 bases, and 17 bases separated the two germline ends. The CDR3 extends over 15 amino acids. The CDR3 region is CASSQDGQYQDTQYF. The CDR3 DNA reads as TGTGCCAGCAGCCAGGACGGACAATACCAAGATACGCAGTATTTT.

This chain links TRBV5-6 with TRBJ2-2; the match to TRBD1 covers 9 bases. J was trimmed by 7 bases and V by 4 bases; bases with no gene match: 17. The CDR3 covers 18 residues. The germline V gene has CDR1 SGHDT and CDR2 YYEEEE. The chain's CDR3 is CASSRQGTGPISVGELFF. The DNA of the CDR3 is TGTGCCAGCAGCAGACAAGGGACAGGGCCGATTTCGGTCGGGGAGCTGTTTTTT.

V and J are TRBV19 and TRBJ2-1; 8 bases agree with TRBD2. This CDR3 contains 19 residues. Trimming removed 0 bases from V and 7 bases from J; junction bases left unmatched: 17. Germline V CDR1 and CDR2: LNHDA, SQIVND (reference sequence). CDR3 residues: CASSIDDPPVAGGRNEQFF. Here the CDR3 DNA reads TGTGCCAGTAGTATAGATGATCCCCCCGTAGCGGGCGGGAGGAATGAGCAGTTCTTC.

The chain is built from TRBV18 and TRBJ2-1; TRBD1 matches at 7 bases. Unmatched junction bases numbered 1, after V lost 5 bases and J lost 0 bases. The CDR3 loop spans 14 amino acids. Germline V gene data show CDR1 as KGHSH and CDR2 as LQKENI. CDR3 sequence: CASSWDSSYNEQFF. Written as DNA, the CDR3 is TGTGCCAGCTCATGGGACAGCTCCTACAATGAGCAGTTCTTC.

This chain joins TRBV5-4 and TRBJ1-1; 8 bases agree with TRBD1. The junction had 2 bases not matched to a gene; V was cut back by 3 bases and J by 1 base. CDR3 length: 14 amino acids. Germline V gene data show CDR1 as SGHNT and CDR2 as YYREEE (reference sequence). DNA of the CDR3: TGTGCCAGCAGCTGGGGGACAGGGAACACTGAAGCTTTCTTT. This codes for CASSWGTGNTEAFF.

The CDR3 spells CAISEKGAPTGELFF. DNA for the CDR3: TGTGCCATCAGTGAGAAGGGGGCGCCCACCGGGGAGCTGTTTTTT. The V call is TRBV10-3, the J call TRBJ2-2; 7 nucleotides match TRBD1. The CDR3 extends over 15 amino acids. From germline, CDR1 is ENHRY and CDR2 SYGVKD. V trimming: 2 bases; J trimming: 4 bases; junction bases outside the gene matches: 4.

This chain joins TRBV7-2 and TRBJ2-3; tentatively, D is TRBD1 (7 bases). The ends were cut back, 8 bases at V and 2 bases at J, with 14 bases in the middle. There are 14 residues in the CDR3. The germline V gene encodes CDR1 SGHTA and CDR2 FQGNSA. Here the CDR3 DNA reads TGTGCCAGCGAGCCAGGGGGACTCACAGATACGCAGTATTTT. Protein product: CASEPGGLTDTQYF.

The gene calls are TRBV5-1 and TRBJ1-2; D call uncertain. Germline loops: CDR1 SGHRS, CDR2 YFSETQ. V was clipped by 2 bases and J by 0 bases, with 14 bases between them. The CDR3 sequence is 16 residues long. CDR3 nucleotides: TGCGCCAGCAGCTTCAACTCAGACTTATCTAACTATGGCTACACCTTC. As protein: CASSFNSDLSNYGYTF.